These 27 T cell receptor beta chains were all obtained from the same sample, sequenced in a study of cytomegalovirus exposure and HLA in healthy donors. Sequencing was performed with immunoSEQ multiplex PCR; in TCRdb, only in-frame clones are kept and a portion is missing. Of over 200,000 clones listed, around 90% were seen once; the top ten hold 0.3% to 0.4%. The sequenced material came from PBMCs. These receptors were collected from a woman aged 18-29 years in good health and CMV-seronegative.

J is TRBJ2-5 and V is TRBV5-4; weak D call: TRBD1 (6 bases). Deletions cut 0 bases from V and 10 bases from J, with 19 bases between. The CDR3 loop spans 15 amino acids. Per germline, CDR1 SGHNT and CDR2 YYREEE (reference sequence). The CDR3 here is CASSLEGVWGEGQYF. As DNA, the CDR3 is TGTGCCAGCAGCTTGGAGGGGGTCTGGGGAGAGGGCCAGTACTTC.

J is TRBJ1-1 and V is TRBV7-3; TRBD1 might be the D (5 bases). Germline V gene sequence: CDR1 SGHTA, CDR2 FQGTGA. The CDR3 spans 13 residues. The V end was cut by 4 bases, the J end by 3 bases, with 9 bases between. The CDR3 DNA reads TGTGCCAGCAGCTCACAGGAAGACACTGAAGCTTTCTTT. Its translation is CASSSQEDTEAFF.

The chain combines TRBV11-2 with TRBJ1-1, with 10 bases fitting TRBD1. Germline V gene sequence: CDR1 SGHAT, CDR2 FQNNGV. CDR3 size: 13 residues. The J segment lost 6 bases and the V segment lost 5 bases, leaving 3 bases of the junction unmatched. The CDR3, as DNA: TGTGCCAGCAGCCCCGGGACAGGGGCTGAAGCTTTCTTT. Its translation is CASSPGTGAEAFF.

This rearrangement joins TRBV7-2 to TRBJ1-5; D perhaps matches TRBD1 (5 bases). Germline CDR1 is SGHTA and CDR2 is FQGNSA. The CDR3 consists of 13 residues. V was shortened by 1 base and J by 7 bases, with 8 bases between the two germline ends. The CDR3 region has the DNA TGTGCCAGCAGCTTAGATCGGGGGCAGCCCCAGCATTTT. Protein: CASSLDRGQPQHF. Looking up the rest from reference TRBV7-2 and TRBJ1-5 gives the full variable domain: GAGVSQSPSNKVTEKGKDVELRCDPISGHTALYWYRQSLGQGLEFLIYFQGNSAPDKSGLPSDRFSAERTGGSVSTLTIQRTQQEDSAVYLCASSLDRGQPQHFGDGTRLSIL.

V is TRBV5-4 and J is TRBJ2-3; D gene unclear. CDR3 length: 15 amino acids. Germline V gives CDR1 SGHNT, CDR2 YYREEE (reference sequence). With 0 bases removed from V and 2 bases from J, the gap between germline ends came to 10 bases. As DNA, the CDR3 is TGTGCCAGCAGCTTGGTCGCGAGTCTCACAGATACGCAGTATTTT. Protein product: CASSLVASLTDTQYF.

V is TRBV2 and J is TRBJ1-5; D gene uncertain. The CDR3 sequence is 13 residues long. Looked up from germline, CDR1 is SNHLY and CDR2 is FYNNEI. The V end was cut by 4 bases, the J end by 9 bases, with 13 bases between. The CDR3 spells CASSGNPRGPQHF. The CDR3 nucleotides read TGTGCCAGCAGTGGTAACCCCCGAGGGCCCCAGCATTTT. The full variable domain, completed using reference TRBV2 and TRBJ1-5, is EPEVTQTPSHQVTQMGQEVILRCVPISNHLYFYWYRQILGQKVEFLVSFYNNEISEKSEIFDDQFSVERPDGSNFTLKIRSTKLEDSAMYFCASSGNPRGPQHFGDGTRLSIL.

The chain recombines TRBV4-1 with TRBJ1-5; 9 bases map to TRBD1. The CDR3 runs to 15 residues. Trimming at V came to 4 bases and at J to 6 bases, leaving 7 bases not matched to a gene. CDR1 MGHRA and CDR2 YSYEKL come from the germline V gene. DNA of the CDR3: TGCGCCAGCAGCCGAGGGACAGGGTCCGTTCAGCCCCAGCATTTT. It translates to CASSRGTGSVQPQHF.

V usage is TRBV2 and J usage is TRBJ2-2; D possibly corresponds to TRBD1 (5 bases). CDR1 and CDR2 (germline): SNHLY, FYNNEI. The V gene lost 2 bases and the J gene lost 5 bases, with 12 bases spanning the gap. CDR3 length: 15 amino acids. In DNA, the CDR3 is TGTGCCAGCAGTGAATTGGCAGGGCTGACCGGGGAGCTGTTTTTT. Translating gives CASSELAGLTGELFF.

This chain joins TRBV5-1 and TRBJ1-4; D uncertain. Deletions cut 0 bases from V and 5 bases from J, with 11 bases between. CDR1 and CDR2 from the germline V gene are SGHRS and YFSETQ. This CDR3 is built from 15 residues. The CDR3 loop is CASSLAGDSNEKLFF. The CDR3 DNA reads as TGCGCCAGCAGCTTGGCCGGGGATTCAAATGAAAAACTGTTTTTT.

The gene calls are TRBV6-1 and TRBJ1-5; TRBD1 is a possible D gene (5 bases). V shed 1 base and J shed 6 bases, with 10 bases lying between them. The length of the CDR3 is 14 residues. Germline-derived CDR1 and CDR2 are MNHNS and SASEGT. The CDR3 spells CASSEGGGPQPQHF. Here the CDR3 DNA reads TGTGCCAGCAGTGAAGGCGGGGGTCCTCAGCCCCAGCATTTT.

V and J are TRBV11-2 and TRBJ2-5; 8 bases agree with TRBD2. The CDR3 runs to 19 residues. Germline CDR1 SGHAT, CDR2 FQNNGV. After removal of 3 bases from V and 2 bases from J, the junction contained 17 bases not matched to a gene. The CDR3: CASSFGPAGEYTIQETQYF. CDR3 nucleotide sequence: TGTGCCAGCAGCTTTGGGCCAGCGGGAGAGTACACCATACAAGAGACCCAGTACTTC.

J is TRBJ1-3 and V is TRBV7-3; no reliable D call. V was trimmed by 4 bases and J by 4 bases, leaving 8 bases between them. There are 13 residues in the CDR3. The germline CDR1 and CDR2 sequences are SGHTA and FQGTGA. The CDR3 region has the DNA TGTGCCAGCAGCTACCGCAGGGGAAACACCATATATTTT. It translates to CASSYRRGNTIYF. The full variable domain, rest sourced from reference TRBV7-3 and TRBJ1-3, is GAGVSQTPSNKVTEKGKYVELRCDPISGHTALYWYRQSLGQGPEFLIYFQGTGAADDSGLPNDRFFAVRPEGSVSTLKIQRTERGDSAVYLCASSYRRGNTIYFGEGSWLTVV.

The chain combines TRBV10-1 with TRBJ2-1; D is uncertain. The ends were cut back, 7 bases at V and 0 bases at J, with 10 bases in the middle. The germline V gene encodes CDR1 WNHNN and CDR2 SYGVQD (reference sequence). The CDR3 covers 14 residues. As DNA, the CDR3 is TGCGCCAGCATCAGACGGAGCTCCTACAATGAGCAGTTCTTC. Translating it yields CASIRRSSYNEQFF.

This clone has only one observation. The rearrangement joins TRBV28 to TRBJ1-2, with TRBD1 identical over 7 bases. From germline, CDR1 is MDHEN and CDR2 SYDVKM. The CDR3 loop spans 14 amino acids. V trimming: 2 bases; J trimming: 4 bases; junction bases outside the gene matches: 4. CDR3 sequence reads: CASSLSRDSYGYTF. CDR3 sequence (DNA): TGTGCCAGCAGTTTAAGTAGGGACAGCTATGGCTACACCTTC.

V is TRBV7-6 and J is TRBJ2-2; the match to TRBD2 covers 8 bases. Germline CDR1 reads SGHVS; CDR2 reads FNYEAQ. The CDR3 totals 17 residues. Losses at the gene ends were 1 base for V and 8 bases for J; bases not matched to a gene: 12. The CDR3 DNA follows: TGTGCCAGCAGCTTAGTTGCGCGGGGGGACTCGATGGGGGAGCTGTTTTTT. Its protein is CASSLVARGDSMGELFF.

This clone was counted between two and nine times. The V gene is TRBV2, the J gene TRBJ1-6; the D gene is possibly TRBD1 (6 bases). Between the trimmed V and J ends, which lost 4 bases and 9 bases, there was a span of 10 bases. Germline CDR1 SNHLY, CDR2 FYNNEI. CDR3 length: 13 amino acids. The CDR3 protein is CASSASGVSPLHF. CDR3 coding DNA: TGTGCCAGCAGTGCTTCAGGGGTTTCACCCCTCCACTTT.

The chain joins TRBV29-1 to TRBJ2-7, with D hard to call. There are 13 residues in the CDR3. The V end was cut by 5 bases, the J end by 4 bases, with 15 bases between. CDR1 and CDR2 (germline): SQVTM, ANQGSEA. This CDR3 is CSVKPATTYEQYF. For the CDR3, the DNA is TGCAGCGTTAAGCCCGCGACGACATACGAGCAGTACTTC.

The chain joins TRBV7-9 to TRBJ1-6, with 11 positions matching TRBD1. In germline, CDR1 is SEHNR, CDR2 FQNEAQ (reference sequence). CDR3 length: 17 residues. V shed 5 bases and J 6 bases; nucleotides not matched to a gene: 9. DNA for the CDR3: TGTGCCAGCAGCCCAGGACAGGGGGCGTTTAGTAATTCACCCCTCCACTTT. It is translated as CASSPGQGAFSNSPLHF.

The DNA for the CDR3 is TGTGCCAGCAGTACACGGAGGACTAGCGGGGCACTAAGCTTCTACAATGAGCAGTTCTTC. Residues: CASSTRRTSGALSFYNEQFF. This chain links TRBV27 with TRBJ2-1, with TRBD2 matching 12 bases. With V trimmed by 5 bases and J by 3 bases, 17 bases remained unmatched. Looked up from germline, CDR1 is MNHEY and CDR2 is SMNVEV (reference sequence). The CDR3 is 20 residues long.

This chain connects TRBV19 to TRBJ1-2, with D uncertain. Trimming took 6 bases from V and 8 from J, leaving 19 bases between them. The CDR3 spans 14 residues. Germline V gives CDR1 LNHDA, CDR2 SQIVND (reference sequence). Written as DNA, the CDR3 is TGTGCCAGTAGGCCTCTTTTCCCTGAGAGAGGCTACACCTTC. Protein sequence: CASRPLFPERGYTF.

This clone was picked up one time. The chain is built from TRBV28 and TRBJ1-1; D is undetermined. CDR3 length: 13 residues. The germline gives CDR1 MDHEN, CDR2 SYDVKM. Trimming stripped 4 bases from V and 4 bases from J, with 10 bases between. The CDR3 bases are TGTGCCAGCAGTTCTAGAATGCTCACTGAAGCTTTCTTT. This translates into CASSSRMLTEAFF.

The chain is built from TRBV27 and TRBJ2-7; 11 bases line up with TRBD2. With V trimmed by 3 bases and J by 4 bases, 2 bases remained unmatched. The CDR3 spans 14 residues. Per the germline V gene, CDR1 is MNHEY and CDR2 is SMNVEV (reference sequence). CDR3 in amino acids: CASSFTSGGYEQYV. The CDR3 coding sequence is TGTGCCAGCAGTTTTACTAGCGGGGGTTACGAGCAGTACGTC.

V and J are TRBV6-6 and TRBJ1-2; D possibly corresponds to TRBD1 (6 bases). V lost 0 bases, J lost 8 bases, and 10 bases lay in between. Germline V lookup: CDR1 MNHNY, CDR2 SVGAGI (reference sequence). This CDR3 region has 13 residues. The CDR3 here is CASSYSTGEGYTF. The CDR3 nucleotides are TGTGCCAGCAGTTACTCGACAGGAGAAGGCTACACCTTC.

This rearrangement joins TRBV4-1 to TRBJ1-1; D is unclear. V gave up 2 bases and J gave up 0 bases, with 13 bases separating them. Germline CDR1 MGHRA, CDR2 YSYEKL. The CDR3 is made up of 16 amino acids. The CDR3 nucleotides are TGCGCCAGCAGCCAATCTCGCGCAAGCCTGAACACTGAAGCTTTCTTT. This sequence encodes CASSQSRASLNTEAFF.

About this clone itself: The same CDR3 also results from other DNA sequences found in this sample. This chain uses TRBV4-3 with TRBJ1-5; D is undetermined. CDR1 is LGHNA and CDR2 is YSLEER in the germline V gene. Between the trimmed V and J ends, which lost 0 bases and 0 bases, there was a span of 6 bases. CDR3 size: 15 residues. CDR3 sequence reads: CASSQDPYSNQPQHF. The CDR3, as DNA: TGCGCCAGCAGCCAAGATCCGTATAGCAATCAGCCCCAGCATTTT.

This chain uses TRBV19 with TRBJ1-2; tentative D call: TRBD1 (6 bases). The CDR3 has 14 amino acids. Germline V CDR1 and CDR2: LNHDA, SQIVND (reference sequence). Trimming took off 1 base at V and 5 bases at J, with 11 bases between the two ends. The chain's CDR3 is CASSIVKTGYGYTF. CDR3 DNA sequence: TGTGCCAGTAGTATAGTTAAGACAGGTTATGGCTACACCTTC.

This clone was seen once. V gene TRBV18 combines with J gene TRBJ2-7; 12 bases match TRBD1. CDR3 size: 15 residues. Per the germline V gene, CDR1 is KGHSH and CDR2 is LQKENI. V trimming: 3 bases; J trimming: 5 bases; junction bases outside the gene matches: 5. The CDR3 DNA sequence: TGTGCCAGCTCACCCCCGGGACAGGGGGCCCACGAGCAGTACTTC. Its translation is CASSPPGQGAHEQYF.